These 25 T cell receptor beta chains originate from one sample sequenced in a study of T cells in Graves' hyperthyroidism and ophthalmopathy. Researchers took RNA transcripts and amplified the TCR beta CDR3 regions from them. Initially, a first-round RT-PCR of the TCR CDR3 employed the HTBI primer set. TCRdb used MiXCR to reprocess the multiplex PCR reads, holding one entry per CDR3 protein. This sample has roughly 61,000 distinct CDR3 sequences, with roughly 50% found just once. The sequencing input was blood. The receptors stem from an older woman with Graves' ophthalmopathy.

This clonotype was counted ten times or more. The rearrangement joins TRBV7-8 to TRBJ1-4, with TRBD1 as a possible D gene (6 bases). The CDR3 runs to 16 residues. CDR1 SGHVS and CDR2 FQNEAQ come from the germline V gene. V dropped 5 bases and J dropped 0 bases, with 13 bases sitting between them. The CDR3 here is CASSDRQVATNEKLFF. DNA of the CDR3: TGTGCCAGCAGCGACCGACAGGTTGCAACTAATGAAAAACTGTTTTTT.

The chain has TRBV7-9 and TRBJ2-7; 7 nucleotides agree with TRBD1. Per the germline V gene, CDR1 is SEHNR and CDR2 is FQNEAQ (reference sequence). V lost 3 bases to trimming and J lost 2 bases; unmatched junction nucleotides: 10. CDR3 length equals 16 residues. CDR3 sequence (DNA): TGTGCCAGCAGCTTTGGGACAGAGTACAAAACCTACGAGCAGTACTTC. Protein: CASSFGTEYKTYEQYF.

The J gene is TRBJ1-4, the V gene TRBV5-1; 9 bases map to TRBD1. V shed 5 bases and J 8 bases; nucleotides not matched to a gene: 4. This CDR3 region has 13 residues. Germline V gene sequence: CDR1 SGHRS, CDR2 YFSETQ. The CDR3 loop is CASRPDRGEKLFF. CDR3 sequence (DNA): TGCGCCAGCAGACCCGACAGGGGGGAAAAACTGTTTTTT.

This clonotype was detected ten times or more. The V call is TRBV25-1, the J call TRBJ1-4, with a weak D call TRBD1 (5 bases). Looked up from germline, CDR1 is MGHDK and CDR2 is SYGVNS. The CDR3 has 17 residues. Trimming removed 3 bases from V and 7 bases from J, with 21 bases in between. CDR3 loop: CASSDPHPGDPSEKLFF. CDR3 nucleotides: TGTGCCAGCAGTGATCCACACCCGGGGGACCCCAGTGAAAAACTGTTTTTT.

This clonotype is judged medium-sized. The V call is TRBV24-1, the J call TRBJ2-3, with D possibly TRBD2 on 5 matching bases. The germline V gene encodes CDR1 KGHDR and CDR2 SFDVKD. The CDR3 consists of 17 residues. V was clipped by 4 bases and J by 2 bases, with 18 bases between them. Here the CDR3 reads CATSDPSSTEDTDTQYF. In nucleotides, the CDR3 is TGTGCCACCAGTGACCCATCCTCAACGGAGGACACAGATACGCAGTATTTT.

This rearrangement joins TRBV25-1 to TRBJ2-1, with TRBD2 matching 8 bases. This CDR3 is built from 16 residues. The V gene's germline CDR1 is MGHDK and CDR2 SYGVNS. With V trimmed by 3 bases and J by 0 bases, 4 bases remained unmatched. CDR3 residues: CASSDTGTSSYNEQFF. Written as DNA, the CDR3 is TGTGCCAGCAGTGATACCGGGACTAGCTCCTACAATGAGCAGTTCTTC.

This clonotype was found many times. One end of the junction fails to match germline, which may point to a read error. The chain combines TRBV7-3 with TRBJ2-3, with 8 bases that match TRBD2. Germline V gene data show CDR1 as SGHTA and CDR2 as FQGTGA. The CDR3 is 15 residues long. The CDR3 spells CAGSSPGGLGDTQYF. CDR3 sequence (DNA): TGTGCCGGCAGCTCACCGGGGGGGCTCGGTGATACGCAGTATTTT.

CDR3 protein: CASSPSGGAYEQFF. Here the CDR3 DNA reads TGTGCCAGTAGCCCTAGCGGGGGGGCGTACGAGCAGTTCTTC. This sequence joins TRBV9 and TRBJ2-1; 12 bases map to TRBD2. Trimming at V came to 8 bases and at J to 10 bases, leaving 10 bases not matched to a gene. Per the germline V gene, CDR1 is SGDLS and CDR2 is YYNGEE. The CDR3 has 14 residues. The full variable domain, in which reference TRBV9 and TRBJ2-1 provide the parts outside the CDR3, is DSGVTQTPKHLITATGQRVTLRCSPRSGDLSVYWYQQSLDQGLQFLIQYYNGEERAKGNILERFSAQQFPDLHSELNLSSLELGDSALYFCASSPSGGAYEQFFGPGTRLTVL.

This clonotype was picked up one time. The chain links TRBV20-1 to TRBJ2-1; D is possibly TRBD1 or TRBD2 (5 bases each). The CDR3 has 14 amino acids. Germline CDR1 is DFQATT and CDR2 is SNEGSKA (reference sequence). V dropped 6 bases and J dropped 10 bases, with 22 bases sitting between them. Written as DNA, the CDR3 is TGCAGTGCAGACCCGGGACGGAGCTCCTACGAGCAGTTCTTC. Its translation is CSADPGRSSYEQFF.

The CDR3 spells CSACLAGGLYSPLHF. The CDR3 DNA reads TGCAGTGCTTGTCTAGCGGGAGGCCTCTACTCACCCCTCCACTTT. This sequence joins TRBV20-1 and TRBJ1-6; no reliable D call. CDR3 length: 15 amino acids. V was clipped by 5 bases and J by 10 bases, with 21 bases between them. Germline CDR1 and CDR2: DFQATT and SNEGSKA (reference sequence).

About this clonotype: Sequence at one end of the junction differs from germline and may be a read error. The chain is built from TRBV5-5 and TRBJ2-7, with D tentatively TRBD1 (5 bases). The CDR3 contains 16 residues. Germline V gene lookup returns CDR1 SGHKS and CDR2 YYEKEE (reference sequence). CDR3 nucleotides: TGTGCCGGCAGCTTGGATGCAAATAGGGGTTCCTACGAGCAGTACTTT. Translating it yields CAGSLDANRGSYEQYF.

There are a few counts of this clonotype. One junction end does not reproduce the germline sequence, and a read error may be involved. The chain uses TRBV15 and TRBJ2-1; 15 nucleotides agree with TRBD2. There are 15 residues in the CDR3. CDR1 and CDR2 (germline): LNHNV, YYDKDF (reference sequence). The CDR3 region has the DNA TGTACCACCAGCGTCGGACTAGCGGGAGGGGGTGGGCAGTTCTTC. Amino acids: CTTSVGLAGGGGQFF.

This clonotype has at least ten counts. The gene calls are TRBV20-1 and TRBJ2-5; D gene ambiguous. The CDR3 covers 10 residues. With 5 bases removed from V and 7 bases from J, the gap between germline ends came to 8 bases. The germline V gene encodes CDR1 DFQATT and CDR2 SNEGSKA (reference sequence). The CDR3 protein is CSADWGTQYF. In nucleotides, the CDR3 is TGCAGTGCTGACTGGGGGACCCAGTACTTC.

Turning to this clonotype: Since the CDR3 does not end with the conserved phenylalanine or tryptophan, this likely comes from a read error. The chain employs TRBV10-2 and TRBJ2-3; 10 bases line up with TRBD1. In germline, CDR1 is WSHSY, CDR2 SAAADI. The CDR3 sequence is 15 residues long. CDR3 in amino acids: CASSEAGQGTVTQYL. CDR3 bases: TGCGCCAGCAGCGAGGCGGGACAGGGGACAGTTACGCAGTATCTT.

The chain links TRBV12-3 or TRBV12-4 to TRBJ1-6; the match to TRBD1 covers 7 bases. The CDR3 consists of 13 residues. V was pared by 7 bases and J by 7 bases, with 4 bases of the junction left unmatched. The DNA for the CDR3 is TGTGCCAGCACCGGGACAGTAAATTCACCCCTCCACTTT. Amino acids: CASTGTVNSPLHF.

A note on this clonotype: A much larger clonotype is one base distant, so this may be a read error. J is TRBJ2-5 and V is TRBV27; TRBD2 agrees at 9 bases. This CDR3 is 16 amino acids long. Germline V gene sequence: CDR1 MNHEY, CDR2 SMNVEV (reference sequence). This CDR3 reads CACRPNMGLAQETQYF. The CDR3 coding sequence is TGTGCCTGCAGGCCGAATATGGGACTAGCTCAAGAGACCCAGTACTTC.

This clonotype has a count of ten or more. The rearrangement joins TRBV20-1 to TRBJ2-1; 10 bases map to TRBD2. In germline, CDR1 is DFQATT, CDR2 SNEGSKA (reference sequence). V trimming: 2 bases; J trimming: 10 bases; junction bases outside the gene matches: 5. This CDR3 comprises 13 residues. The CDR3 DNA is TGCAGTGCTAGACTAGCGGGAGTAAGAGAGCAGTTCTTC. Protein sequence: CSARLAGVREQFF.

This chain connects TRBV10-2 to TRBJ2-1, with TRBD1 as a possible D gene (8 bases). The CDR3 consists of 14 residues. From germline, CDR1 is WSHSY and CDR2 SAAADI. Deletions cut 10 bases from V and 7 bases from J, with 20 bases between. This chain's CDR3 is CANTLYRGGNEQFF. The CDR3 nucleotides are TGCGCCAACACCTTGTACAGGGGGGGGAATGAGCAGTTCTTC.

This clonotype is classed as medium-sized. At one end the junction does not follow the germline gene, possibly because of a read error. The rearrangement links TRBV24-1 to TRBJ2-2; D perhaps matches TRBD1 (5 bases). The germline CDR1 and CDR2 sequences are KGHDR and SFDVKD. The CDR3 has 13 amino acids. The CDR3 DNA reads as TGTGCCACCACTGATAGGGGTACCGGGGAGCTGTTTTTT. Amino acids: CATTDRGTGELFF.

The chain employs TRBV7-3 and TRBJ2-5, with 10 bases identical to TRBD1. The CDR3 spans 18 residues. Trimming removed 1 base from V and 1 base from J; junction bases left unmatched: 9. Germline CDR1 SGHTA, CDR2 FQGTGA. CDR3 DNA sequence: TGTGCCAGCAGCTTAAGGGCTGGACAGGGGGGTACCCAAGAGACCCAGTACTTC. It is translated as CASSLRAGQGGTQETQYF.

This clonotype was observed at least ten times. This rearrangement joins TRBV30 to TRBJ1-1, with D maybe TRBD1 (6 bases). Germline CDR1 reads GTSNPN; CDR2 reads SVGIG (reference sequence). Trimming left V 4 bases short and J 2 bases short, with 14 bases between. This CDR3 region has 14 residues. In nucleotides, the CDR3 is TGTGCCTGGAACACTCAGGGGATTAACACTGAAGCTTTCTTT. Residues: CAWNTQGINTEAFF. The full variable domain, completed using reference TRBV30 and TRBJ1-1, is SQTIHQWPATLVQPVGSPLSLECTVEGTSNPNLYWYRQAAGRGLQLLFYSVGIGQISSEVPQNLSASRPQDRQFILSSKKLLLSDSGFYLCAWNTQGINTEAFFGQGTRLTVV.

The chain has TRBV3-1 and TRBJ2-1, with 8 bases aligning to TRBD1. The CDR3 is 15 residues long. In germline, CDR1 is LGHDT, CDR2 YNNKEL (reference sequence). The trim removed 5 bases at V and 4 bases at J, leaving 7 bases unmatched. This CDR3 reads CASSFGQGRYNEQFF. CDR3 nucleotides: TGTGCCAGCAGCTTCGGACAGGGCAGGTACAATGAGCAGTTCTTC.

This clonotype has ten or more counts. V and J are TRBV28 and TRBJ1-2; D gene unclear. This CDR3 region has 15 residues. Trimming removed 5 bases at V and 4 bases at J, with 17 bases between. The germline gives CDR1 MDHEN, CDR2 SYDVKM. The CDR3 bases are TGTGCCAGCAGTCCCCCCTACGGCCGCCGCTATGGCTACACCTTC. Translation: CASSPPYGRRYGYTF.

This clonotype is labeled medium-sized (0.01 to 0.1%). The V call is TRBV25-1, the J call TRBJ1-2, with D perhaps matching TRBD1 (6 bases). The CDR3 has 13 amino acids. V was clipped by 7 bases and J by 3 bases, with 12 bases between them. Germline CDR1 and CDR2: MGHDK and SYGVNS. The DNA of the CDR3 is TGTGCCAGCATGGCAGGGACATACTATGGCTACACCTTC. It encodes CASMAGTYYGYTF.

With regard to this clonotype: The junction departs from the called germline gene at one end, perhaps through a read error. J is TRBJ1-1 and V is TRBV15; D not resolved. The CDR3 extends over 14 amino acids. In germline, CDR1 is LNHNV, CDR2 YYDKDF (reference sequence). CDR3 in DNA: TGCGCCACCAGCCTACGGGGTCAGTACACTGAAGCTTTCTTT. It is translated as CATSLRGQYTEAFF.